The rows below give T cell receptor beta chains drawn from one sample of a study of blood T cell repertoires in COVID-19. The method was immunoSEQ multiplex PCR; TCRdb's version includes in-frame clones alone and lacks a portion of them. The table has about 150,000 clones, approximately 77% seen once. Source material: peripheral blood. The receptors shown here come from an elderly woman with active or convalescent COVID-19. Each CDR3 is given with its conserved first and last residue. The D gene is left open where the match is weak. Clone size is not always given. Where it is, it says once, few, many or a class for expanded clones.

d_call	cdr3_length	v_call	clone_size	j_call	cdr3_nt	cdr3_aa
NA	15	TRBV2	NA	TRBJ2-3	TGTGCCAGCAGTGGGGGGCGGGGCGGGGGTGATACGCAGTATTTT	CASSGGRGGGDTQYF
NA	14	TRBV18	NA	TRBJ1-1	TGTGCCAGCTCACCACCGGGAGGTAGGACTGAAGCTTTCTTT	CASSPPGGRTEAFF
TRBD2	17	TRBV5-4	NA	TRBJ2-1	TGTGCCAGCAGCCAGGGTTTGGGTAGCGGGAGAGGGAGTGAGCAGTTCTTC	CASSQGLGSGRGSEQFF
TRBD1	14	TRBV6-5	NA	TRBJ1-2	TGTGCCAGCAACCAGGGGGCTGCGGACTATGGCTACACCTTC	CASNQGAADYGYTF
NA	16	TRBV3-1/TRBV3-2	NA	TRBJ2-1	TGTGCCAGCAGCCGGTGGCGGCGAAGCTCCTACAATGAGCAGTTCTTC	CASSRWRRSSYNEQFF
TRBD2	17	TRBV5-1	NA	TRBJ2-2	TGCGCCAGCAGCTTCGGAGGACTAGCGGGAGTCACCGGGGAGCTGTTTTTT	CASSFGGLAGVTGELFF
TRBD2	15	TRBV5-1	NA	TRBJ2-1	TGCGCCAGCAGCTTGAGGGTGCGGGAGATAAATGAGCAGTTCTTC	CASSLRVREINEQFF
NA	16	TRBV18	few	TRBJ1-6	TGTGCCAGCTCACCCCCCACGGGGGGCAATAATTCACCCCTCCACTTT	CASSPPTGGNNSPLHF
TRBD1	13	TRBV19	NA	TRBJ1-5	TGTGCCAGTAGGGGACAGGCCTCCCGGCCCCAGCATTTT	CASRGQASRPQHF
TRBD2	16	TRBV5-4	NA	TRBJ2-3	TGTGCCAGCAGCACGTCGGCGGGGGGGGGCACAGATACGCAGTATTTT	CASSTSAGGGTDTQYF